The 7 T cell receptor beta chains below all came from one sample that was sequenced in a study of T-cell reconstitution after alpha-beta-depleted transplantation in children. TCRbeta library construction was performed incorporating unique molecular identifiers. TCRdb re-analysed the PCR reads in MiXCR, keeping a single row per CDR3 protein. The profile shows some 600,000 distinct CDR3 sequences, roughly 15% of them singletons. This material consisted of PBMCs from the stem cell graft donor, taken from the stem cell graft. The receptors originated from a human donor who donated a stem cell graft to a child with acute myeloid leukemia.

This clonotype was detected a few times. The J gene is TRBJ2-2, the V gene TRBV12-3 or TRBV12-4, with a possible D match to TRBD2 (5 bases). CDR3 length: 15 residues. V was trimmed by 2 bases and J by 6 bases, leaving 13 bases between them. CDR3 sequence: CASSLRGGVAGELFF. CDR3 DNA sequence: TGTGCCAGCAGTTTAAGAGGAGGCGTCGCCGGGGAGCTGTTTTTT.

This clonotype appeared many times. The chain employs TRBV20-1 and TRBJ2-5, with 8 positions matching TRBD1. CDR1 and CDR2 from the germline V gene are DFQATT and SNEGSKA (reference sequence). This CDR3 has 12 amino acids. With 5 bases clipped from V and 2 bases from J, the junction kept 1 base outside the gene matches. The CDR3 sequence is CSARQGQETQYF. For the CDR3, the DNA is TGCAGTGCTCGACAGGGGCAAGAGACCCAGTACTTC.

Comment on this clonotype: Being one base from a much bigger clone, this may be a read error. V is TRBV20-1 and J is TRBJ1-6; unclear D gene. The CDR3 spans 16 residues. Per the germline V gene, CDR1 is DFQATT and CDR2 is SNEGSKA (reference sequence). In DNA form, the CDR3 reads TGCTGTGCTAGAGATCGTGTTGACTCCTATAATTCACCCCTCCACTTT. Protein: CCARDRVDSYNSPLHF.

The J gene is TRBJ1-1, the V gene TRBV7-9; D may be TRBD1 (6 bases). Germline lookup yields CDR1 SEHNR and CDR2 FQNEAQ (reference sequence). This CDR3 region has 13 residues. The CDR3 spells CCSGVGLNTEAFF. CDR3 DNA: TGTTGTTCAGGGGTTGGATTGAACACTGAAGCTTTCTTT. Looking up the rest from reference TRBV7-9 and TRBJ1-1 gives the full variable domain: DTGVSQNPRHKITKRGQNVTFRCDPISEHNRLYWYRQTLGQGPEFLTYFQNEAQLEKSRLLSDRFSAERPKGSFSTLEIQRTEQGDSAMYLCCSGVGLNTEAFFGQGTRLTVV.

This clonotype was observed at least ten times. The chain joins TRBV6-4 to TRBJ1-2, with 9 bases identical to TRBD1. The CDR3 loop spans 14 amino acids. Germline V gives CDR1 MRHNA, CDR2 SNTAGT. The V segment lost 1 base and the J segment 6 bases; nucleotides outside the gene matches: 3. The CDR3: CASSDFNRGHGYTF. In nucleotides, the CDR3 is TGTGCCAGCAGTGACTTTAACAGGGGGCATGGCTACACCTTC.

The chain carries TRBV20-1 and TRBJ1-6, with 8 bases matching TRBD1. The CDR3 extends over 15 amino acids. Unmatched junction bases numbered 7, after V lost 2 bases and J lost 7 bases. Germline loops: CDR1 DFQATT, CDR2 SNEGSKA (reference sequence). In nucleotides, the CDR3 is TGCAGTGCTAGACCTCGACAGGGGCCGAATTCACCCCTCCACTTT. This encodes CSARPRQGPNSPLHF.

The rearrangement joins TRBV3-1 to TRBJ1-1, with D unclear. V lost 3 bases and J lost 1, with 3 bases in between. The CDR3 is 12 residues long. Germline lookup yields CDR1 LGHDT and CDR2 YNNKEL (reference sequence). The CDR3 region has the DNA TGTGCCAGCAGCCACGAGAACACTGAAGCTTTCTTT. It codes for CASSHENTEAFF.